This entry concerns a single TCR beta chain. The table came from immunoSEQ multiplex PCR; TCRdb's copy has only in-frame clones and leaves some out. The repertoire holds 640,000 or so clones, with 80% to 90% as singletons. This entry is derived from a study of shared T cell receptors in the human thymus. V shed 5 bases and J 8 bases; nucleotides not matched to a gene: 12. Germline V lookup: CDR1 SGHNT, CDR2 YYREEE (reference sequence). This CDR3 comprises 16 residues. This sample also appeared in a second study, on human thymus T cells. From that paper: During corrective heart surgery, resections were taken, and the thymus tissue came from them. V and J genes seemed to be used with bias in thymic and blood repertoires. Reports from related research described highly overlapping thymic repertoires among unrelated individuals.

The chain combines TRBV5-4 with TRBJ2-1; 11 bases line up with TRBD2. Sequencing was done on a sample of thymocytes. The receptor was derived from a boy less than two years old with a congenital heart defect. The CDR3 nucleotides read TGTGCCAGCAGGGGGGGGACTAGCGGATTGCTCGATGAGCAGTTCTTC. It encodes CASRGGTSGLLDEQFF.